This TCR beta chain was sequenced for a study of T cell repertoires in cytomegalovirus infection. Study summary: It was the public TCR beta signatures that indicated both CMV infection and matching HLA type. Findings of the study overall: Identification of carriers of CMV plus the relevant HLA was achieved through cumulative public TCR beta family frequency. It was HLA-C-restricted CMV-specific TCR beta clonotypes that dominated the response ex vivo.

This clonotype has a handful of counts. What it binds is unknown. TCRdb re-called the reads through MiXCR, storing one row per CDR3 protein. The sample yields hundreds of thousands of distinct CDR3 sequences, about a sixth seen once. Germline V lookup: CDR1 MDHEN, CDR2 SYDVKM. V was pared by 7 bases and J by 6 bases, with 16 bases between. CDR3 length equals 14 residues. The rearrangement joins TRBV28 to TRBJ1-5; D might be TRBD1 (5 bases). Material: PBMCs. The source of this sequence is a human donor in good health (CMV status not recorded). Some clones in this sample may be carry-over from other donors' samples. The CDR3 DNA sequence: TGTGCCAGCACTTCGGGGCAGGCAGGTCAGCCCCAGCATTTT. Translation gives CASTSGQAGQPQHF.